This TCR beta chain was sequenced during a study of immune evolution from preneoplasia to lung adenocarcinoma. The assay was immunoSEQ multiplex PCR, and TCRdb's table has in-frame clones only and misses some. The sample gives around 4,100 clones, around 77% of which show up once; almost 9.5% is in the top ten. Findings of the study overall: Top clone frequencies peaked in normal lung, apparently declining through invasive adenocarcinoma.

A word on this clone: Its specificity is unknown.

Germline-derived CDR1 and CDR2 are SQVTM and ANQGSEA. This CDR3 has 15 amino acids. V was cut by 4 bases and J by 0 bases, with 13 bases left in between. The sequence was collected from a person aged 55 to 79 with lung adenocarcinoma. What was sequenced was FFPE adjacent normal lung tissue. V and J are TRBV29-1 and TRBJ2-1, with D tentatively TRBD1 (6 bases). CDR3 amino acids: CSVAQDSFSYNEQFF. The CDR3 nucleotides are TGCAGCGTTGCCCAGGACAGCTTCTCCTACAATGAGCAGTTCTTC.